This TCR beta chain was profiled in a study of radiation and T cells in renal cell carcinoma. V lost 1 base and J lost 6; bases outside the gene matches: 6. The CDR3 is 15 amino acids. From germline, CDR1 is SGHNT and CDR2 YYREEE (reference sequence). Time point reported: blood 4 weeks post-SBRT, at nephrectomy. As for treatment: 15 Gy SBRT to primary tumor, nephrectomy 4 weeks later. Nephrectomy followed 15 Gy stereotactic body radiation by 4 weeks. The method was immunoSEQ multiplex PCR; TCRdb's version includes in-frame clones alone and lacks a portion of them. The sample lists some 78,000 clones, approximately 90% occurring once.

The sequence derives from a woman in her 70s with renal cell carcinoma. This specimen was blood, taken from a patient whose treatment included radiotherapy and nephrectomy. J is TRBJ2-2 and V is TRBV5-4, with 7 nucleotides matching TRBD1. The CDR3 region is CASSLRDRAAGELFF. CDR3 sequence (DNA): TGTGCCAGCAGCTTGAGAGACAGGGCCGCCGGGGAGCTGTTTTTT.